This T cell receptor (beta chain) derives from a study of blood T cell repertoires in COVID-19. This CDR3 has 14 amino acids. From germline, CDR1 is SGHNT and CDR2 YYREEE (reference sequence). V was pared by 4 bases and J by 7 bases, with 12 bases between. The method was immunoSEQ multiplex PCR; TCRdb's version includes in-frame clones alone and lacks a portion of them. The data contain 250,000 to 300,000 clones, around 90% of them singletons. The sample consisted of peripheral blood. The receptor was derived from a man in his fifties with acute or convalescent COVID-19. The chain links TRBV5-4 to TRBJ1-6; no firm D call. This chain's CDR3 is CASSNTASNSPLHF. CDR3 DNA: TGTGCCAGCAGCAATACAGCTTCCAATTCACCCCTCCACTTT.